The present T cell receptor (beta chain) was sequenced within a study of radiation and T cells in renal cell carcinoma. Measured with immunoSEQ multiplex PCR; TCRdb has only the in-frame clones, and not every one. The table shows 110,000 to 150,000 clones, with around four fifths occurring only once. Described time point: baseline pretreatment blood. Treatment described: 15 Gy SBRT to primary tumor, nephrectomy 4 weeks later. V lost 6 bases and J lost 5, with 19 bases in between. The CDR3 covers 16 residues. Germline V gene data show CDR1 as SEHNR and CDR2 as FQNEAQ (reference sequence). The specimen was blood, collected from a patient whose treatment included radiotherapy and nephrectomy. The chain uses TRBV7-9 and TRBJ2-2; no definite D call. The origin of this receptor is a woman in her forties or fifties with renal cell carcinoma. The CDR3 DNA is TGTGCCAGCAGACCGAAGACACCACCTAGGACCGGGGAGCTGTTTTTT. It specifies CASRPKTPPRTGELFF.